The 23 T cell receptor beta chains reported below all come from one sample, sequenced in a study of blood T cell repertoires in COVID-19. Assay: immunoSEQ multiplex PCR; the TCRdb copy retains only in-frame clones and omits some. The sample gives roughly 100,000 clones, 75% to 90% of which show up once; roughly 1.7% is in the top ten. Sequences were obtained from peripheral blood. All receptors derive from a man at least 80 years old with acute or convalescent COVID-19.

The chain combines TRBV28 with TRBJ2-3; 8 nucleotides align to TRBD1. CDR3 length: 16 residues. Trimming at V came to 4 bases and at J to 8 bases, leaving 14 bases not matched to a gene. From germline, CDR1 is MDHEN and CDR2 SYDVKM. Here the CDR3 reads CASSSRTGKGGLTQYF. In DNA form, the CDR3 reads TGTGCCAGCAGTTCGAGGACAGGGAAGGGCGGACTTACGCAGTATTTT.

This chain uses TRBV4-1 with TRBJ2-3; D remains unclear. CDR3 size: 16 residues. CDR1 is MGHRA and CDR2 is YSYEKL in the germline V gene. Trimming took off 0 bases at V and 3 bases at J, with 13 bases between the two ends. The CDR3 nucleotides are TGCGCCAGCAGCCAAGATTCGAACAGTTATACAGATACGCAGTATTTT. This gives the protein CASSQDSNSYTDTQYF.

The chain recombines TRBV30 with TRBJ1-2, with 7 bases aligning to TRBD1. V lost 1 base and J lost 2; bases outside the gene matches: 4. The germline V gene has CDR1 GTSNPN and CDR2 SVGIG (reference sequence). This CDR3 is built from 14 residues. The DNA for the CDR3 is TGTGCCTGGAGTGCCCTACAGGGGAACTATGGCTACACCTTC. Protein product: CAWSALQGNYGYTF.

This rearrangement joins TRBV6-2 or TRBV6-3 to TRBJ2-7; no clear D. V was trimmed by 5 bases and J by 0 bases, leaving 8 bases between them. Germline assignment: CDR1 MNHEY and CDR2 SVGEGT. The CDR3 is 13 amino acids. The CDR3 DNA is TGTGCCAGCAGTAACCCCTACTCCTACGAGCAGTACTTC. Translating gives CASSNPYSYEQYF.

The CDR3 DNA follows: TGCGCCAGCAGCCAAGGATGGACAGCCCAAGAGACCCAGTACTTC. Translating it yields CASSQGWTAQETQYF. The chain uses TRBV4-3 and TRBJ2-5; maybe TRBD1 (6 bases). Germline values: CDR1 LGHNA, CDR2 YSLEER. V was trimmed by 1 base and J by 1 base, leaving 10 bases between them. The CDR3 covers 15 residues.

The V gene is TRBV15, the J gene TRBJ1-3; tentatively, D is TRBD1 (6 bases). This CDR3 is 14 amino acids long. V lost 1 base, J lost 2 bases, and 6 bases lay in between. CDR1 LNHNV and CDR2 YYDKDF come from the germline V gene (reference sequence). CDR3 sequence reads: CATSRGTAGNTIYF. CDR3 nucleotides: TGTGCCACCAGCAGAGGGACAGCTGGAAACACCATATATTTT.

The table lists this clone with a count of one. The chain carries TRBV10-3 and TRBJ2-3, with D perhaps matching TRBD1 (5 bases). This CDR3 has 14 amino acids. From germline, CDR1 is ENHRY and CDR2 SYGVKD. The V and J ends lost 2 bases and 6 bases respectively, with 12 bases between them. The DNA of the CDR3 is TGTGCCATCAGTGAGAGGGGAAAGGCGGATACGCAGTATTTT. Its translation is CAISERGKADTQYF.

V usage is TRBV7-3 and J usage is TRBJ2-1, with D possibly being TRBD1 (6 bases). Between the trimmed V and J ends, which lost 1 base and 8 bases, there was a span of 24 bases. The CDR3 sequence is 18 residues long. CDR1 is SGHTA and CDR2 is FQGTGA in the germline V gene. CDR3: CASSLSEAGARPMDEQFF. The CDR3 coding sequence is TGTGCCAGCAGCTTAAGTGAGGCAGGGGCGCGCCCGATGGATGAGCAGTTCTTC.

The J gene is TRBJ2-1, the V gene TRBV7-3; D perhaps matches TRBD2 (6 bases). The germline V and J ends were trimmed by 1 base and 3 bases, with 13 bases remaining between them. The V gene's germline CDR1 is SGHTA and CDR2 FQGTGA. The CDR3 runs to 16 residues. In DNA form, the CDR3 reads TGTGCCAGCAGCTTAAACGGGGGTGCAGGCTACAATGAGCAGTTCTTC. This translates into CASSLNGGAGYNEQFF.

The J gene is TRBJ2-1, the V gene TRBV11-3; D unclear. This CDR3 contains 14 residues. Trimming removed 5 bases at V and 5 bases at J, with 13 bases between. CDR1 and CDR2 (germline): SGHNT, YENEEA. The CDR3 here is CASSLRQTDNEQFF. The CDR3 DNA sequence: TGTGCCAGCAGCCTAAGACAAACTGACAATGAGCAGTTCTTC.

This clone has a single count. The chain carries TRBV3-1 (or the pseudogene TRBV3-2) and TRBJ2-1, with a weak D call TRBD2 (6 bases). The ends were cut back, 0 bases at V and 10 bases at J, with 13 bases in the middle. Germline loops: CDR1 LGHDT, CDR2 YNNKEL (reference sequence). The CDR3 contains 14 residues. Here the CDR3 reads CASSQDRLAREQFF. Here the CDR3 DNA reads TGTGCCAGCAGCCAAGATCGGCTAGCGCGGGAGCAGTTCTTC.

The chain links TRBV15 to TRBJ1-3; 10 bases are shared with TRBD1. V shed 3 bases and J 2 bases; nucleotides not matched to a gene: 4. This CDR3 has 16 residues. Germline V gene sequence: CDR1 LNHNV, CDR2 YYDKDF (reference sequence). The CDR3 DNA sequence: TGTGCCACCAGCAGGTCCGACAGGGGGCCTGGAAACACCATATATTTT. It encodes CATSRSDRGPGNTIYF.

The J gene is TRBJ1-1, the V gene TRBV29-1; 7 nucleotides line up with TRBD1. With 4 bases clipped from V and 1 base from J, the junction kept 3 bases outside the gene matches. The CDR3 spans 13 residues. Germline CDR1 reads SQVTM; CDR2 reads ANQGSEA. CDR3 in amino acids: CSVAGDRNTEAFF. The CDR3 DNA follows: TGCAGCGTTGCAGGGGACAGGAACACTGAAGCTTTCTTT.

This chain connects TRBV28 to TRBJ2-1, with D possibly matching TRBD2 (5 bases). V dropped 2 bases and J dropped 0 bases, with 8 bases sitting between them. The CDR3 is 15 residues long. The V gene's germline CDR1 is MDHEN and CDR2 SYDVKM. CDR3 bases: TGTGCCAGCAGTTTAGGAGGAAGCTCCTACAATGAGCAGTTCTTC. It specifies CASSLGGSSYNEQFF.

This chain connects TRBV12-3 or TRBV12-4 to TRBJ2-3, with D possibly matching TRBD2 (5 bases). V dropped 6 bases and J dropped 2 bases, with 9 bases sitting between them. The CDR3 contains 13 residues. In nucleotides, the CDR3 is TGTGCCAGCAGAGCGGCAACCACAGATACGCAGTATTTT. It codes for CASRAATTDTQYF.

CDR3 nucleotide sequence: TGCGCCAGCAGCTTGTATGCGGGAGGAAACTCTGGGGCCAACGTCCTGACTTTC. This sequence encodes CASSLYAGGNSGANVLTF. V usage is TRBV5-1 and J usage is TRBJ2-6, with 8 bases fitting TRBD2. The germline gives CDR1 SGHRS, CDR2 YFSETQ. This CDR3 spans 18 amino acids. The J segment lost 0 bases and the V segment lost 1 base, leaving 6 bases of the junction unmatched.

This clone appeared a few times. The gene calls are TRBV28 and TRBJ2-3, with D perhaps matching TRBD2 (6 bases). This CDR3 is built from 15 residues. CDR1 and CDR2 (germline): MDHEN, SYDVKM. Trimming took off 0 bases at V and 3 bases at J, with 10 bases between the two ends. Here the CDR3 DNA reads TGTGCCAGCAGTTTATGGGAAAGCGGGACAGATACGCAGTATTTT. Translation: CASSLWESGTDTQYF. The whole variable domain, filled in from reference TRBV28 and TRBJ2-3, reads DVKVTQSSRYLVKRTGEKVFLECVQDMDHENMFWYRQDPGLGLRLIYFSYDVKMKEKGDIPEGYSVSREKKERFSLILESASTNQTSMYLCASSLWESGTDTQYFGPGTRLTVL.

This chain connects TRBV14 to TRBJ2-7, with D uncertain. Trimming stripped 1 base from V and 6 bases from J, with 10 bases between. Germline loops: CDR1 SGHDN, CDR2 FVKESK. The CDR3 is 13 residues long. CDR3 sequence reads: CASSQGAPREQYF. Written as DNA, the CDR3 is TGTGCCAGCAGCCAAGGGGCCCCCCGCGAGCAGTACTTC. Together with reference TRBV14 and TRBJ2-7, the CDR3 gives the full variable domain: EAGVTQFPSHSVIEKGQTVTLRCDPISGHDNLYWYRRVMGKEIKFLLHFVKESKQDESGMPNNRFLAERTGGTYSTLKVQPAELEDSGVYFCASSQGAPREQYFGPGTRLTVT.

CDR3 DNA: TGTGCCAGCAGCTTTGCTAACAGCGGTGAAGCTTTCTTT. It codes for CASSFANSGEAFF. This chain links TRBV7-2 with TRBJ1-1; no definite D call. V was cut by 3 bases and J by 7 bases, with 12 bases left in between. CDR3 length equals 13 residues. In germline, CDR1 is SGHTA, CDR2 FQGNSA.

The chain is built from TRBV18 and TRBJ2-2; tentatively, D is TRBD1 (6 bases). Germline V gives CDR1 KGHSH, CDR2 LQKENI. Between the trimmed V and J ends, which lost 4 bases and 7 bases, there was a span of 10 bases. The CDR3 covers 13 residues. The CDR3 here is CASSRTGSGELFF. For the CDR3, the DNA is TGTGCCAGCTCACGTACAGGGAGCGGGGAGCTGTTTTTT.

The chain has TRBV27 and TRBJ1-6, with TRBD1 matching 12 bases. The V gene end was trimmed by 4 bases and the J gene end by 10 bases; junction bases not matched to a gene: 8. The germline V gene has CDR1 MNHEY and CDR2 SMNVEV (reference sequence). The CDR3 sequence is 16 residues long. The CDR3 region has the DNA TGTGCCAGCAGTTCGGGGACAGGGGGCGCTAGGTCACCCCTCCACTTT. Residues: CASSSGTGGARSPLHF.

The rearrangement joins TRBV19 to TRBJ1-5, with a tentative D call TRBD1 (5 bases). V was clipped by 6 bases and J by 0 bases, with 12 bases between them. The CDR3 has 15 residues. Germline V gene data show CDR1 as LNHDA and CDR2 as SQIVND (reference sequence). Written as DNA, the CDR3 is TGTGCCAGTAGCGAAACAGGTCATAGCAATCAGCCCCAGCATTTT. Protein sequence: CASSETGHSNQPQHF. Together with reference TRBV19 and TRBJ1-5, the CDR3 gives the full variable domain: DGGITQSPKYLFRKEGQNVTLSCEQNLNHDAMYWYRQDPGQGLRLIYYSQIVNDFQKGDIAEGYSVSREKKESFPLTVTSAQKNPTAFYLCASSETGHSNQPQHFGDGTRLSIL.

This chain uses TRBV7-2 with TRBJ2-7; 9 bases agree with TRBD2. From germline, CDR1 is SGHTA and CDR2 FQGNSA. The V segment lost 5 bases and the J segment 3 bases; nucleotides outside the gene matches: 5. The length of the CDR3 is 14 residues. This CDR3 is CASSHSGSRYEQYF. The CDR3 nucleotides are TGTGCCAGCAGCCATAGCGGGAGTCGCTACGAGCAGTACTTC.